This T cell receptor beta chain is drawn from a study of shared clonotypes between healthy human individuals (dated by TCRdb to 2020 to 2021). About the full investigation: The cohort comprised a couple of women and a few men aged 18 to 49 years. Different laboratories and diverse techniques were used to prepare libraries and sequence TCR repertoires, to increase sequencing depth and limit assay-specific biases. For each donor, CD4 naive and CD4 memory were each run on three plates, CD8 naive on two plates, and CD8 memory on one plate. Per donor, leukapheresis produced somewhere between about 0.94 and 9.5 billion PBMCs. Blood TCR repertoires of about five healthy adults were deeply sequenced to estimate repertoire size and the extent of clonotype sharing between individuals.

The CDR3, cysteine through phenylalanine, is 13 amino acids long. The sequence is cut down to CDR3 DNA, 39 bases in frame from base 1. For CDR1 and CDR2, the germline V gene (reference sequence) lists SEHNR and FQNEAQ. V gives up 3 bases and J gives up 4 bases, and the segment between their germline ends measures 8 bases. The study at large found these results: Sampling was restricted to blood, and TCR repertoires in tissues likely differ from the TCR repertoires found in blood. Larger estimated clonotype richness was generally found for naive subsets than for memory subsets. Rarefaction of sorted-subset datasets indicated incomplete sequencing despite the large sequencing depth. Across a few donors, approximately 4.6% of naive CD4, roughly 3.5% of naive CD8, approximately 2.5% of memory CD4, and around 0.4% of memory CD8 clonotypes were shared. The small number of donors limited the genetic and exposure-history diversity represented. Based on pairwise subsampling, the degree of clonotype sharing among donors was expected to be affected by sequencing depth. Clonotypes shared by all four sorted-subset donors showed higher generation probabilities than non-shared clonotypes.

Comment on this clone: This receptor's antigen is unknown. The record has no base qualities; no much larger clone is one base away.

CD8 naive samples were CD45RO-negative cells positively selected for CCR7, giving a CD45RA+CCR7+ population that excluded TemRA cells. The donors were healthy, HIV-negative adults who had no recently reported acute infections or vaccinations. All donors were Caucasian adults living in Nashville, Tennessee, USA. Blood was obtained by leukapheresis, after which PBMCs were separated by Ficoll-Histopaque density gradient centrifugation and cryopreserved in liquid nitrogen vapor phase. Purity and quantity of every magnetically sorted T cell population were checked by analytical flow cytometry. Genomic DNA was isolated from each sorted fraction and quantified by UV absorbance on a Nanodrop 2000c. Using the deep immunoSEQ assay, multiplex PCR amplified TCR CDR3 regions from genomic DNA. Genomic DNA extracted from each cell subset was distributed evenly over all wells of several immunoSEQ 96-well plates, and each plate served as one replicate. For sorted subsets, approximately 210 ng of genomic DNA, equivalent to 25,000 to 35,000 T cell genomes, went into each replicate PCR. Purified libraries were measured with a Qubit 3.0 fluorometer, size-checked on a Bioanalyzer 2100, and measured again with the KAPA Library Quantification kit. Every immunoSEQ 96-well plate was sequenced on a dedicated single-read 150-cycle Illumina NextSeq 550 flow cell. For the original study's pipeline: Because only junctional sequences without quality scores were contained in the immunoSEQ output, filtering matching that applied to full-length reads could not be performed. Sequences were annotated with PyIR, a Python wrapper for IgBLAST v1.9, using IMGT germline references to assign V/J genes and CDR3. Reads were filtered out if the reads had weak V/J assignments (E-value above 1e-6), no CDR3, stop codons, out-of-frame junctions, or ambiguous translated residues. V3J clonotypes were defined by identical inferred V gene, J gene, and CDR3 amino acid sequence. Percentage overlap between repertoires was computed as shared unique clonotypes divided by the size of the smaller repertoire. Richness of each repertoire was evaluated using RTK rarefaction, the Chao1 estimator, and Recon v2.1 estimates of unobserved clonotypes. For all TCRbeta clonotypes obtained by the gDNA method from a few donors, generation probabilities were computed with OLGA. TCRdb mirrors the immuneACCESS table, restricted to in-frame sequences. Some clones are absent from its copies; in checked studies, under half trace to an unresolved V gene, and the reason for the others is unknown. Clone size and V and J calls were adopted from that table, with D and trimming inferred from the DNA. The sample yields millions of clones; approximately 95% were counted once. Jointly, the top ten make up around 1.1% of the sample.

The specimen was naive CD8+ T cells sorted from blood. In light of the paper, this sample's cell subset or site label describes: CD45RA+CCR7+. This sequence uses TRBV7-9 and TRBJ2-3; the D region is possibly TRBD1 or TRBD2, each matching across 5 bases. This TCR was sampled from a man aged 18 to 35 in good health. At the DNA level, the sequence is TGTGCCAGCAGCTTCCAGGGAGCAGATACGCAGTATTTT. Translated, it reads CASSFQGADTQYF.